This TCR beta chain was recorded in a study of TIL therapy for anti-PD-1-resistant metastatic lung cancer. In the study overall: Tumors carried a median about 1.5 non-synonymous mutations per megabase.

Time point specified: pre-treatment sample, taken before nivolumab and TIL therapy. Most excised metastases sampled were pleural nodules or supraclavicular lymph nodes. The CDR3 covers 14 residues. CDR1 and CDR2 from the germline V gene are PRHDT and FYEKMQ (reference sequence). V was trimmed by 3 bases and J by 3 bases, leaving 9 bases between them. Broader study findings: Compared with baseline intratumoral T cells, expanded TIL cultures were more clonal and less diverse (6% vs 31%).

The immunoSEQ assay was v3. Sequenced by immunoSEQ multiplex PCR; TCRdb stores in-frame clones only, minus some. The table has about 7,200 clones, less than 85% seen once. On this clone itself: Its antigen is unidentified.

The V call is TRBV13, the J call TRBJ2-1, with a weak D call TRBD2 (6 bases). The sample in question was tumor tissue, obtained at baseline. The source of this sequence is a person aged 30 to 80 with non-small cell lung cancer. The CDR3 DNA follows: TGTGCCAGCAGCTTCTTGCGGGGCTACAATGAGCAGTTCTTC. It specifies CASSFLRGYNEQFF. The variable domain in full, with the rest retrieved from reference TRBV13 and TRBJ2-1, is AAGVIQSPRHLIKEKRETATLKCYPIPRHDTVYWYQQGPGQDPQFLISFYEKMQSDKGSIPDRFSAQQFSDYHSELNMSSLELGDSALYFCASSFLRGYNEQFFGPGTRLTVL.